This entry features one T cell receptor (beta chain) sequence. The PCR used 60 Vbeta and 13 Jbeta primers. Generated by immunoSEQ multiplex PCR, the TCRdb table keeps only in-frame clones and is missing some. The table shows 85,000 to 100,000 clones, with around 80% occurring only once. V shed 4 bases, J shed 5 bases, and the junction held 3 bases outside the gene matches. CDR3 length: 13 amino acids. CDR1 and CDR2 from the germline V gene are SGHNT and YYREEE (reference sequence). This sample stems from a study of cytomegalovirus exposure and HLA in healthy donors. Each of the donors was a healthy bone marrow donor. Although they were nominally healthy when sampled, donors likely had unrecorded immune exposures.

This sequence originates from a young man in good health and CMV-seronegative. The rearrangement uses TRBV5-4 and TRBJ2-7; 10 nucleotides align to TRBD1. Sequencing was carried out using PBMCs. CDR3 region: CASSGTGDNEQYF. The CDR3 DNA reads as TGTGCCAGCAGCGGGACAGGGGACAACGAGCAGTACTTC. Full variable domain (rest looked up from reference TRBV5-4 and TRBJ2-7): ETGVTQSPTHLIKTRGQQVTLRCSSQSGHNTVSWYQQALGQGPQFIFQYYREEENGRGNFPPRFSGLQFPNYSSELNVNALELDDSALYLCASSGTGDNEQYFGPGTRLTVT.